This record concerns one T cell receptor beta chain sequence. The data derive from a study of shared clonotypes between healthy human individuals. A deep-level run was used for the assay. Produced via immunoSEQ multiplex PCR; TCRdb's table is partial and in-frame only. The sample carries millions of clones, about 95% recorded once. Cells designated naive CD8 were CD45RO-negative and were positively selected for CCR7, with terminally differentiated effector memory CD45RA+ cells excluded. The length of the CDR3 is 13 residues. Germline assignment: CDR1 MDHEN and CDR2 SYDVKM. The J segment lost 10 bases and the V segment lost 5 bases, leaving 5 bases of the junction unmatched.

The specimen sequenced was naive CD8+ T cells sorted from blood. The chain uses TRBV28 and TRBJ1-2; the match to TRBD1 covers 12 bases. This TCR was sampled from a man aged 18 to 30 in good health. CDR3 sequence: CASSGTGGPSYTF. Here the CDR3 DNA reads TGTGCCAGCAGTGGGACAGGGGGCCCCTCCTACACCTTC.